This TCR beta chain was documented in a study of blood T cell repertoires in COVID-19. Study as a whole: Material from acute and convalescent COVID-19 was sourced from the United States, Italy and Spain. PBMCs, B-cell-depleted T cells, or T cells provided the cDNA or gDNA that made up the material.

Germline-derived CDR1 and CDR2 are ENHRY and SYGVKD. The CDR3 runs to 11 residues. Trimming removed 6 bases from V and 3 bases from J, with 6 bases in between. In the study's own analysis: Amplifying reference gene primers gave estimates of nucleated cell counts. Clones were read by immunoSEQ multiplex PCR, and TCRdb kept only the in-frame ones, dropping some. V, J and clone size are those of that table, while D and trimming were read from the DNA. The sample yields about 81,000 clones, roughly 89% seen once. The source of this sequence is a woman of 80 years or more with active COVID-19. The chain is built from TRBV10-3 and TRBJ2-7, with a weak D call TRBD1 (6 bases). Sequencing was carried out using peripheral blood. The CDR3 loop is CAIRQGYEQYF. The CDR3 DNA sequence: TGTGCCATCAGACAGGGCTACGAGCAGTACTTC.